This T cell receptor (beta chain) was sequenced in a study of CD8 T cells in Susac syndrome (dated by TCRdb to between 2018 and 2021). With regard to the full study: Whether CD8+ T cell activation and differentiation in Susac syndrome was antigen driven was tested using repertoire sequencing. Clonality of the CD8+ T cell repertoire was compared between more than 9 healthy donors, approximately 14 Susac syndrome patients and under 19 multiple sclerosis patients. Broader findings and caveats from the paper: The study acknowledged that relatively few individuals were included in the TCR sequencing and HLA analysis.

About this clonotype: Its cognate antigen has yet to be identified. Base qualities are not at hand, and no much larger clone is one base apart.

Peripheral blood CD8+ and CD4+ T cells from healthy donors, Susac syndrome patients and multiple sclerosis patients were profiled by high-throughput TCR beta sequencing. Healthy donors were included as age- and sex-matched controls. Bulk CD8+ and CD4+ T cells were purified magnetically by negative isolation, whereas CD8+ TEMRA cells were enriched by FACS. Blood was collected in EDTA tubes and processed within 24 hours, with PBMCs isolated through density gradient centrifugation. PBMCs intended for TCR sequencing were cryopreserved in liquid nitrogen and thawed later in a water bath at 37 degrees C. Purity of sorted or isolated CD4+, CD8+ and CD8+ TEMRA cells was at least 90%. RNA was extracted using the RNeasy kit, and about 0.45 to 1 microgram was reverse transcribed with random hexamers. The immunoSEQ multiplex PCR assay, which covers 54 Vbeta and 13 Jbeta segments, was used to amplify TCR beta CDR3 regions. PCR amplification bias was corrected using a synthetic template baseline for primer optimization and computational correction. The authors' analysis ran thus. Reads were assigned to V, D and J genes according to IMGT and analyzed in immunoSEQ Analyzer, with only productive sequences retained. Clonality was computed as one minus Shannon entropy normalized by log2 of the number of productive unique sequences. For each patient and control, public and private clones were evaluated among the 100 most prevalent clones. Susac-specific clones were defined as absent from healthy and MS cohorts, about 1,000 published viral clones and other ImmuneACCESS disease sequences. Clones were called with MiXCR by TCRdb after fastp trimmed the public reads at Q25, and only in-frame beta chains were retained. Records with the same CDR3 protein are collapsed into one entry carrying the most frequent genes and DNA. TCRdb's processing, not the authors', yielded these V and J calls. The sample has about 140,000 distinct CDR3 sequences on record, around 94% of them singletons. The ten most abundant clones make up over 0.25% of the sample.

Sequenced sample: CD8+ T cells from PBMCs. This clonotype was obtained from a human donor in good health.

DNA sequence: TGCAGTGCGCTAGAAGGACAGGGACACTATGGCTACACCTTC. It translates as CSALEGQGHYGYTF. The rearrangement joined TRBV20-1 to TRBJ1-2, with 8 middle bases fitting TRBD1. At the junction V is shortened by 6 bases and J by 3 bases; bases outside the gene matches: 9. Looking up the germline V gene (reference sequence) yields CDR1 DFQATT and CDR2 SNEGSKA. The CDR3 holds 14 amino acids from the cysteine to the phenylalanine. The CDR3 DNA has 42 bases and is translated from base 1.